This T cell receptor (beta chain) originates from a study of T cells in Graves' hyperthyroidism and ophthalmopathy. Hyperthyroidism patients were newly diagnosed, had disease duration under 2 months, and were aged 18 to 65 years. Clinical symptoms, serum thyroxine, TRAb, thyroid ultrasound and orbital computed tomography informed diagnoses. Around 9.9 ml of fresh peripheral blood supplied the PBMCs. From RNA transcripts, TCR beta CDR3 regions were amplified. TCR CDR3 regions were first amplified by RT-PCR with HTBI primers. TCRdb reanalysed the multiplex PCR reads using MiXCR and keeps one entry per CDR3 protein. Of a few hundred thousand distinct CDR3 sequences in the sample, around 20% were seen once. The study, taken as a whole, reports: Blood also held most thyroid clonotypes expanded beyond 0.001.

This clonotype was counted many times. No antigen is known for it. The germline gives CDR1 DFQATT, CDR2 SNEGSKA (reference sequence). J gave up 2 bases and V 2 bases, and 6 bases lay outside the gene matches. This CDR3 spans 15 amino acids. The source is a young man with Graves' hyperthyroidism. The chain employs TRBV20-1 and TRBJ1-5, with TRBD1 matching over 7 bases. The sample comprised blood. The CDR3 here is CSARSPGGGNQPQHF. In DNA, the CDR3 is TGCAGTGCTAGATCCCCAGGGGGGGGCAATCAGCCCCAGCATTTT.